The clone carrying this T cell receptor beta chain came up once. The antigen is undetermined. PCR used 60 Vbeta primers and 13 Jbeta primers. Using immunoSEQ multiplex PCR, the repertoire was profiled, and TCRdb retains in-frame clones only, with some absent. Found here are approximately 160,000 clones, 80% to 85% of them singletons; the top ten hold around 2%. Germline lookup yields CDR1 SGHTA and CDR2 FQGNSA. This CDR3 is built from 12 residues. V was cut by 6 bases and J by 0 bases, with 6 bases left in between. The data belong to a study of cytomegalovirus exposure and HLA in healthy donors. Broader study findings: The majority of CMV-associated TCR beta chains were reported as apparently HLA-restricted in a later analysis.

Material: PBMCs. The rearrangement joins TRBV7-2 to TRBJ2-7; D gene unclear. The clonotype was recovered from a human donor in good health. In DNA form, the CDR3 reads TGTGCCAGCAGTCCTACCTCCTACGAGCAGTACTTC. This sequence encodes CASSPTSYEQYF.